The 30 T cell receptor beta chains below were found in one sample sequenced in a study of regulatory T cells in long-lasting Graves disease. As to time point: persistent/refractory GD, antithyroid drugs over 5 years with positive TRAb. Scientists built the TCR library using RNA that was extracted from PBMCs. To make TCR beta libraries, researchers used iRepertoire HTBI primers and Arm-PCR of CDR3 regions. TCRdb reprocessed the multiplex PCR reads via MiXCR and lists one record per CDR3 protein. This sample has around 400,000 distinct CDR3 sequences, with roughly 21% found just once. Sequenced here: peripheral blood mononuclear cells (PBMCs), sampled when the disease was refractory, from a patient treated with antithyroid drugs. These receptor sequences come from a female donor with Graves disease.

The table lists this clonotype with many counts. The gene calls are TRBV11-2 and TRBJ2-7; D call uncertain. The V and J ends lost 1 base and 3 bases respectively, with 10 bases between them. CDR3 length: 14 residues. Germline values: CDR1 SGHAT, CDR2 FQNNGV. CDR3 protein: CASSLVDSNYEQYF. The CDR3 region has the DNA TGTGCCAGCAGCTTAGTCGACTCAAACTACGAGCAGTACTTC. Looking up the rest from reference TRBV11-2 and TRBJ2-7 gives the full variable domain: EAGVAQSPRYKIIEKRQSVAFWCNPISGHATLYWYQQILGQGPKLLIQFQNNGVVDDSQLPKDRFSAERLKGVDSTLKIQPAKLEDSAVYLCASSLVDSNYEQYFGPGTRLTVT.

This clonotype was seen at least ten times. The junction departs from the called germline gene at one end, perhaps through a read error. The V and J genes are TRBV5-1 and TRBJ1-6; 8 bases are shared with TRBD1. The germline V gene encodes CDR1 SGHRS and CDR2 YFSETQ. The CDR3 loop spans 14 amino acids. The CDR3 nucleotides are TGTGCCAGCAGCCGGGACAGGACTAATTCACCCCTCCACTTT. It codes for CASSRDRTNSPLHF.

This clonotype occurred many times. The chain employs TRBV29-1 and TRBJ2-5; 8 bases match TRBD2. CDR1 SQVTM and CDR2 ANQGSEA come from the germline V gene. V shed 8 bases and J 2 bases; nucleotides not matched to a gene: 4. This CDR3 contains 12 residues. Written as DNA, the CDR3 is TGCAGCATTAGCGGGAATCAAGAGACCCAGTACTTC. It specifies CSISGNQETQYF.

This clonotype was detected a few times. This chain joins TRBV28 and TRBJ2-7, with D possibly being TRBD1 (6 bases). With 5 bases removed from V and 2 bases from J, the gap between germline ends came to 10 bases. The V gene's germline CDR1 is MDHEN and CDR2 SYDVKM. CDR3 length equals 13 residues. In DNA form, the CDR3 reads TGTGCCAGCAGTATCTACAGGGCCTACGAGCAGTACTTC. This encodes CASSIYRAYEQYF.

The CDR3 DNA follows: TGTGCCAGCACCCGGACAGTCCCCTCCTACGAGCAGTACTTC. Its translation is CASTRTVPSYEQYF. V usage is TRBV7-9 and J usage is TRBJ2-7; weak D call: TRBD1 (6 bases). The CDR3 has 14 residues. CDR1 and CDR2 (germline): SEHNR, FQNEAQ (reference sequence). Trimming stripped 7 bases from V and 0 bases from J, with 13 bases between.

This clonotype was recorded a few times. In DNA form, the CDR3 reads TGCGCCAGCACCCCCACCCCGGAGAACACCGGGGAGCTGTTTTTT. It encodes CASTPTPENTGELFF. The gene calls are TRBV4-1 and TRBJ2-2, with D unclear. V dropped 7 bases and J dropped 1 base, with 13 bases sitting between them. The CDR3 is made up of 15 amino acids. Germline values: CDR1 MGHRA, CDR2 YSYEKL.

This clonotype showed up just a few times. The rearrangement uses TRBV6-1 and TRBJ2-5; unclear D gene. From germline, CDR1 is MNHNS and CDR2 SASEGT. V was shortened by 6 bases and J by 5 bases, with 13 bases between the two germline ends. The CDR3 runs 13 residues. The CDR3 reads CASRPGLGETQYF. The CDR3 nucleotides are TGTGCCAGCAGGCCGGGTTTAGGGGAGACCCAGTACTTC.

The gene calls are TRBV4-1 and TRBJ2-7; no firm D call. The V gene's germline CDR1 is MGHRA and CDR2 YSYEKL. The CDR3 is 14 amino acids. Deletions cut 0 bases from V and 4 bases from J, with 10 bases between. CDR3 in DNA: TGCGCCAGCAGCCAAGAGGTGGTCTATTACGAGCAGTACTTC. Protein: CASSQEVVYYEQYF.

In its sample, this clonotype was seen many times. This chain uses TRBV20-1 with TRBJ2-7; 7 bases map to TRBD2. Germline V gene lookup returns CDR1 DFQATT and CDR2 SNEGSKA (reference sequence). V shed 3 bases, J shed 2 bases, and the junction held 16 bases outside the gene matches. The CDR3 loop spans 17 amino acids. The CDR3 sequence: CSARPLLLSGNPYEQYF. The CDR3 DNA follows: TGCAGTGCTAGGCCCCTTCTTTTGAGCGGGAACCCCTACGAGCAGTACTTC.

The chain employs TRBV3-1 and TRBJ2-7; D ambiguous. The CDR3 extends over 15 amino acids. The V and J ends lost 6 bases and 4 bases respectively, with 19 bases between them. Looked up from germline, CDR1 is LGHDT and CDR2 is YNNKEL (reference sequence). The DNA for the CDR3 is TGTGCCAGCAGTTATGGCCTCCCGATTCGTTACGAGCAGTACTTC. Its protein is CASSYGLPIRYEQYF.

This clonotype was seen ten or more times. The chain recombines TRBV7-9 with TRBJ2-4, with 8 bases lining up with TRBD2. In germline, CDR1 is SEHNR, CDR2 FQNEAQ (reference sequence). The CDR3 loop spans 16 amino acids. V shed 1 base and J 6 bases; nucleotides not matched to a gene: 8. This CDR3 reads CASSLDGGGERNIQYF. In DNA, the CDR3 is TGTGCCAGCAGCTTAGACGGGGGGGGTGAAAGAAACATTCAGTACTTC.

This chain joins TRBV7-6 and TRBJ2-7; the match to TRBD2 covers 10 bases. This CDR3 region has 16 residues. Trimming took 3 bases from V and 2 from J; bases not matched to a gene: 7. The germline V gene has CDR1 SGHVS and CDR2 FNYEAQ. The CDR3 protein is CASSFFLAGETYEQYF. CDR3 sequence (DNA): TGTGCCAGCAGCTTTTTTCTAGCGGGAGAGACCTACGAGCAGTACTTC.

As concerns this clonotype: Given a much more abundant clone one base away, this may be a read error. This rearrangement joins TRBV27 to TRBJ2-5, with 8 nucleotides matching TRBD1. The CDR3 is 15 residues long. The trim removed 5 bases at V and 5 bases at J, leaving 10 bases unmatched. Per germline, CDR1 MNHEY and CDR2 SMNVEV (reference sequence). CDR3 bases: TGTGCCAGCAGTGCGCCGAACAGGGGGAGTGAGACCCAGTACTTC. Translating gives CASSAPNRGSETQYF.

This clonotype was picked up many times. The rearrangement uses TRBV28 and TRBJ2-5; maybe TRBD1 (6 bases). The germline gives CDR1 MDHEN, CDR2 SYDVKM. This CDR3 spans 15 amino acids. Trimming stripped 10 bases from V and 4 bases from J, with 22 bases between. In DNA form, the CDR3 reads TGTGCCACCGAACAGGGAACTCCCCAGGTAGAGACCCAGTACTTC. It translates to CATEQGTPQVETQYF.

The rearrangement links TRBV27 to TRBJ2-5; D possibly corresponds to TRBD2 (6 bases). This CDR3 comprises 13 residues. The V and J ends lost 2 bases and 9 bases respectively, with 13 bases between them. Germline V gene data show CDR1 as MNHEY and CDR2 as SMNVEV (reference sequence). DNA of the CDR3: TGTGCCAGCAGTTTAGCGGGGTCCATGGCCCAGTACTTC. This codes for CASSLAGSMAQYF.

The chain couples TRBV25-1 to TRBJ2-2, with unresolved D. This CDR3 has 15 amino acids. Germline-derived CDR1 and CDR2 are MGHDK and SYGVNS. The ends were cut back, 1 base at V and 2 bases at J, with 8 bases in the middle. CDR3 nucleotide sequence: TGTGCCAGCAGTGAATGGGCGAGTAACACCGGGGAGCTGTTTTTT. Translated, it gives CASSEWASNTGELFF.

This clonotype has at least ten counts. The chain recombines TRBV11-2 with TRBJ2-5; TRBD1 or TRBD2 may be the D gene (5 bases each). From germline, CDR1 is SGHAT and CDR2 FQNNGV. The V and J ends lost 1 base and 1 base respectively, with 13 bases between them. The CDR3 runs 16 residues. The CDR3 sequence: CASSLATRDGQETQYF. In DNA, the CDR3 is TGTGCCAGCAGCTTAGCTACTCGGGACGGCCAAGAGACCCAGTACTTC.

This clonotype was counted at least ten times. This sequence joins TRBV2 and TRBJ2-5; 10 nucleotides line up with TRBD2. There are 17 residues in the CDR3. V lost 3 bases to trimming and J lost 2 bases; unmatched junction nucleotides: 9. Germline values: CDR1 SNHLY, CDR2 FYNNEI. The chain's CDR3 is CASSEMEREGRQETQYF. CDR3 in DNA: TGTGCCAGCAGTGAGATGGAGCGGGAGGGCCGGCAAGAGACCCAGTACTTC.

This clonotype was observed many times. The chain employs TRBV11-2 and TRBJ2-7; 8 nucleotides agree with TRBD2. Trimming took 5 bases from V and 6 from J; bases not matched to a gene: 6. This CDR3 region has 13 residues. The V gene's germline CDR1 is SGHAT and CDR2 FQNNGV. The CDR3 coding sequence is TGTGCCAGCAGCCCCGGGACTAGTTTCGAGCAGTACTTC. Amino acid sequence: CASSPGTSFEQYF.

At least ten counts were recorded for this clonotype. The CDR3 region is CASRGFQETQYF. The CDR3 DNA reads as TGTGCCAGCCGGGGTTTCCAAGAGACCCAGTACTTC. V is TRBV6-1 and J is TRBJ2-5; D is perhaps TRBD2 (5 bases). Germline assignment: CDR1 MNHNS and CDR2 SASEGT. The CDR3 loop spans 12 amino acids. Trimming stripped 8 bases from V and 1 base from J, with 8 bases between.

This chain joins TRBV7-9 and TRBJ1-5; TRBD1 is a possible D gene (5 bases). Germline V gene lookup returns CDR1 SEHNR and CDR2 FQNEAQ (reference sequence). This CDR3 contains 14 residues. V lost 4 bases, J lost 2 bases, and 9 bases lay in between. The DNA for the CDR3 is TGTGCCAGCAGCTCAGGGTATGGCAATCAGCCCCAGCATTTT. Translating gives CASSSGYGNQPQHF.

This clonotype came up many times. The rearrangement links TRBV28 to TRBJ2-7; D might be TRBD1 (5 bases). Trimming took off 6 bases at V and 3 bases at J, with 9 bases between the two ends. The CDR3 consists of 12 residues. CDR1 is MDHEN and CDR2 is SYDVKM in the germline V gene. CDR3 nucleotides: TGTGCCAGCAGCCCCGACAGCTACGAGCAGTACTTC. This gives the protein CASSPDSYEQYF. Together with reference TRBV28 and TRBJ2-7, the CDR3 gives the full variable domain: DVKVTQSSRYLVKRTGEKVFLECVQDMDHENMFWYRQDPGLGLRLIYFSYDVKMKEKGDIPEGYSVSREKKERFSLILESASTNQTSMYLCASSPDSYEQYFGPGTRLTVT.

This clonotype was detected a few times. CDR3 nucleotide sequence: TGCGCCAGCAGCTTGGAAGCGGGCCCAAAGGCCGGGGAGCTGTTTTTT. Amino acids: CASSLEAGPKAGELFF. The V and J genes are TRBV5-1 and TRBJ2-2; a possible D gene is TRBD2 (6 bases). The CDR3 runs to 16 residues. Between the trimmed V and J ends, which lost 0 bases and 6 bases, there was a span of 15 bases. Germline assignment: CDR1 SGHRS and CDR2 YFSETQ. The full variable domain, with the rest looked up from reference TRBV5-1 and TRBJ2-2, is KAGVTQTPRYLIKTRGQQVTLSCSPISGHRSVSWYQQTPGQGLQFLFEYFSETQRNKGNFPGRFSGRQFSNSRSEMNVSTLELGDSALYLCASSLEAGPKAGELFFGEGSRLTVL.

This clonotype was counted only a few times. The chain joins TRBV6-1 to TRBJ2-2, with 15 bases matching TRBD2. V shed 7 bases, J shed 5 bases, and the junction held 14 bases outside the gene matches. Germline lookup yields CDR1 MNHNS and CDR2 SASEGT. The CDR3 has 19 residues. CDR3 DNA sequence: TGTGCCAGCAATGATAGGACTAGCGGGAGGGGAACGGGTACCGGGGAGCTGTTTTTT. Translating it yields CASNDRTSGRGTGTGELFF.

CDR3 amino acids: CASSFATGTYEQYF. In DNA form, the CDR3 reads TGTGCCAGCAGCTTCGCAACGGGGACCTACGAGCAGTACTTC. This chain uses TRBV7-9 with TRBJ2-7, with TRBD2 as a possible D gene (5 bases). Deletions cut 3 bases from V and 2 bases from J, with 11 bases between. The CDR3 consists of 14 residues. Germline assignment: CDR1 SEHNR and CDR2 FQNEAQ (reference sequence).

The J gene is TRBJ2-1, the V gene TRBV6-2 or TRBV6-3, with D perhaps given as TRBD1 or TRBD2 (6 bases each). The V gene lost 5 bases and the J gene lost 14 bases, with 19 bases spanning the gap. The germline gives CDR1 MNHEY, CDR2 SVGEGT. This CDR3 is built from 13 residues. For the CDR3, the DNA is TGTGCCAGCAGTGTAGGGGAGACCGGGGGCAAGTTCTTC. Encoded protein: CASSVGETGGKFF.

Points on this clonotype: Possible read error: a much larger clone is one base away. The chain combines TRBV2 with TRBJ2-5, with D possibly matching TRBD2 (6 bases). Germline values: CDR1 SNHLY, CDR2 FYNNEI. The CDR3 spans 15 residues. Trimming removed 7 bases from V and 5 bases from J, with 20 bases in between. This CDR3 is CASNPRVEGWETQYF. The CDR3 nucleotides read TGTGCCAGCAATCCCCGCGTGGAGGGGTGGGAGACCCAGTACTTC. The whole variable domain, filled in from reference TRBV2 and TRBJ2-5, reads EPEVTQTPSHQVTQMGQEVILRCVPISNHLYFYWYRQILGQKVEFLVSFYNNEISEKSEIFDDQFSVERPDGSNFTLKIRSTKLEDSAMYFCASNPRVEGWETQYFGPGTRLLVL.

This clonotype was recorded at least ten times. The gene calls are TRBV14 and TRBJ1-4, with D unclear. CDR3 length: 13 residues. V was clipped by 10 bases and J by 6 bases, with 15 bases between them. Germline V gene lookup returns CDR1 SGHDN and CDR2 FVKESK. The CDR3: CATRREADEKLFF. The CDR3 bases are TGTGCCACAAGAAGGGAGGCTGATGAAAAACTGTTTTTT.

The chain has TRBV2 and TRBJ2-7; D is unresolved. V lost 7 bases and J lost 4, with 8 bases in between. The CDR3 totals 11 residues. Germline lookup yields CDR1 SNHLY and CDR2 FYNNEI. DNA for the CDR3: TGTGCCAGCAATATCCAATACGAGCAGTACTTC. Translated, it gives CASNIQYEQYF. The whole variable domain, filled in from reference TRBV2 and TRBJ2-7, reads EPEVTQTPSHQVTQMGQEVILRCVPISNHLYFYWYRQILGQKVEFLVSFYNNEISEKSEIFDDQFSVERPDGSNFTLKIRSTKLEDSAMYFCASNIQYEQYFGPGTRLTVT.

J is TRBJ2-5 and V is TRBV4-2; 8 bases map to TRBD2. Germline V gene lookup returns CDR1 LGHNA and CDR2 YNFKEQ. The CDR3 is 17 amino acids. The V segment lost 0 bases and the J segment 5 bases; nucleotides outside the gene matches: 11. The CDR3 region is CASSQEGVGRAGETQYF. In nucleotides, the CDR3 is TGTGCCAGCAGCCAAGAAGGGGTCGGGAGGGCCGGGGAGACCCAGTACTTC.